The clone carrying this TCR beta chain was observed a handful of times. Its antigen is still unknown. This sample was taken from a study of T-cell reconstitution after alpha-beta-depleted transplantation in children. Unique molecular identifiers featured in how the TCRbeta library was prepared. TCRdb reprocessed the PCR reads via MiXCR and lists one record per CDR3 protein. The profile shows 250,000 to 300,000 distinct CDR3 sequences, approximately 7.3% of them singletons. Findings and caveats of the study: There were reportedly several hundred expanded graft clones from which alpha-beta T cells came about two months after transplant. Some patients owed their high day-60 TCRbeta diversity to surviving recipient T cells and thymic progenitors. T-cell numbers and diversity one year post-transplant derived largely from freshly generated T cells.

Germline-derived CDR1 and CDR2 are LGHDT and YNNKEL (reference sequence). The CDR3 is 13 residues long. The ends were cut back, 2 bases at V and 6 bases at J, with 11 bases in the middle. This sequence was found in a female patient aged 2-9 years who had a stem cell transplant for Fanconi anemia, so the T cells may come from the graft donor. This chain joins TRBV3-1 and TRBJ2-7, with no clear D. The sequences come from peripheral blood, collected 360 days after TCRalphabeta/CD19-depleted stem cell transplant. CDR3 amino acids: CASSQSPLGEQYF. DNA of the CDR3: TGTGCCAGCAGCCAATCCCCCTTAGGCGAGCAGTACTTC.